The 24 T cell receptor beta chains listed next were all sequenced from one sample in a study of blood T cells in healthy people across ages. Sample-barcoded 5' priming and a J-beta primer mix drove a second PCR of about 6 to 12 cycles. MiXCR, applied by TCRdb to the 5' RACE reads, yields one record per CDR3 protein. The table shows around 1,000,000 distinct CDR3 sequences, with less than 45% occurring only once. What was sequenced was blood. Source of these receptors: a man younger than 35 in good health.

In this sample, this clonotype turned up a few times. The chain uses TRBV6-2 or TRBV6-3 and TRBJ2-5; 8 bases are a match to TRBD1. Trimming cost V 2 bases and J 0 bases; bases outside gene matches: 2. There are 15 residues in the CDR3. Per the germline V gene, CDR1 is MNHEY and CDR2 is SVGEGT. DNA for the CDR3: TGTGCCAGCAGTTACGTGGGACAGGACCAAGAGACCCAGTACTTC. Translated: CASSYVGQDQETQYF.

This clonotype was observed a handful of times. The V gene is TRBV7-2, the J gene TRBJ2-3, with D perhaps TRBD1 or TRBD2 (5 bases each). V gave up 5 bases and J gave up 4 bases, with 13 bases separating them. The germline CDR1 and CDR2 sequences are SGHTA and FQGNSA. This CDR3 is built from 14 residues. The CDR3 loop is CASSLGPTADTQYF. The CDR3 DNA sequence: TGTGCCAGCAGCCTGGGACCCACGGCAGATACGCAGTATTTT.

The chain recombines TRBV7-2 with TRBJ2-5, with D perhaps being TRBD1 or TRBD2 (5 bases each). CDR1 and CDR2 (germline): SGHTA, FQGNSA. Trimming stripped 1 base from V and 11 bases from J, with 17 bases between. The CDR3 consists of 14 residues. CDR3 DNA: TGTGCCAGCAGCTTAGAGGTGGGGGACGGAGAGCAGTACTTC. This encodes CASSLEVGDGEQYF.

This clonotype was found a few times. The chain uses TRBV27 and TRBJ2-5; D may be TRBD2 (6 bases). The germline V gene encodes CDR1 MNHEY and CDR2 SMNVEV (reference sequence). The CDR3 has 15 residues. V was pared by 10 bases and J by 1 base, with 19 bases between. The chain's CDR3 is CATQTFYSGQETQYF. The CDR3 nucleotides read TGTGCCACCCAAACTTTTTATAGCGGCCAAGAGACCCAGTACTTC.

This chain uses TRBV4-2 with TRBJ1-4; D remains unclear. Germline V gene lookup returns CDR1 LGHNA and CDR2 YNFKEQ. This CDR3 spans 13 amino acids. The V and J ends lost 0 bases and 6 bases respectively, with 5 bases between them. This CDR3 is CASSQDVDEKLFF. The CDR3 nucleotides are TGTGCCAGCAGCCAAGATGTAGATGAAAAACTGTTTTTT.

This sequence joins TRBV4-3 and TRBJ2-1; tentatively, D is TRBD2 (7 bases). V was clipped by 1 base and J by 8 bases, with 12 bases between them. Germline values: CDR1 LGHNA, CDR2 YSLEER. The CDR3 consists of 14 residues. DNA for the CDR3: TGCGCCAGCAGCCAAGTCGGGGGGCTCGATGAGCAGTTCTTC. It yields the protein CASSQVGGLDEQFF.

This clonotype has a handful of counts. The genes are TRBV5-1 and TRBJ1-1, with 9 bases aligning to TRBD1. Germline CDR1 reads SGHRS; CDR2 reads YFSETQ. The CDR3 totals 13 residues. Unmatched junction bases numbered 3, after V lost 5 bases and J lost 4 bases. Written as DNA, the CDR3 is TGCGCCAGCAGTTGGACAGGGGCCACTGAAGCTTTCTTT. Translating gives CASSWTGATEAFF.

A few counts support this clonotype. The chain has TRBV20-1 and TRBJ1-5, with D possibly matching TRBD1 (5 bases). From germline, CDR1 is DFQATT and CDR2 SNEGSKA (reference sequence). Trimming shortened V by 6 bases and J by 0 bases, and 18 bases separated the two germline ends. This CDR3 comprises 16 residues. This CDR3 is CSAQRWDEYSNQPQHF. The DNA of the CDR3 is TGCAGTGCCCAAAGGTGGGACGAATATAGCAATCAGCCCCAGCATTTT.

The rearrangement links TRBV7-9 to TRBJ2-2, with 8 bases that match TRBD1. This CDR3 has 13 residues. Germline V gene data show CDR1 as SEHNR and CDR2 as FQNEAQ (reference sequence). The CDR3 DNA reads as TGTGTCCTACAGGGGGGAGGCACCGGGGAGCTGTTTTTT. It codes for CVLQGGGTGELFF.

This clonotype has a handful of counts. As DNA, the CDR3 is TGTGCCAGCAGTTTAATCCGGACAGGGCCCGACGAGCAGTACTTC. Its translation: CASSLIRTGPDEQYF. The rearrangement uses TRBV27 and TRBJ2-7, with 8 bases aligning to TRBD1. J gave up 5 bases and V 2 bases, and 8 bases lay outside the gene matches. The germline CDR1 and CDR2 sequences are MNHEY and SMNVEV (reference sequence). This CDR3 contains 15 residues.

The chain joins TRBV10-3 to TRBJ2-3; D remains ambiguous. Germline V lookup: CDR1 ENHRY, CDR2 SYGVKD. The CDR3 spans 14 residues. With 2 bases removed from V and 0 bases from J, the gap between germline ends came to 6 bases. The CDR3 coding sequence is TGTGCCATCAGTGAGGAACCTAGCACAGATACGCAGTATTTT. Amino acids: CAISEEPSTDTQYF.

This clonotype was recorded a few times. The chain combines TRBV11-2 with TRBJ1-1, with D tentatively TRBD1 (6 bases). Looked up from germline, CDR1 is SGHAT and CDR2 is FQNNGV. V was pared by 0 bases and J by 7 bases, with 12 bases between. This CDR3 region has 14 residues. The CDR3 region has the DNA TGTGCCAGCAGCTTAGAAGGGGGGTACGTTGAAGCTTTCTTT. Translation gives CASSLEGGYVEAFF.

This clonotype has just a few counts. The V call is TRBV9, the J call TRBJ2-3; the D gene could be TRBD1 or TRBD2 (5 bases each). V was shortened by 7 bases and J by 0 bases, with 9 bases between the two germline ends. The CDR3 covers 13 residues. The germline gives CDR1 SGDLS, CDR2 YYNGEE. The CDR3 sequence is CASGGYSTDTQYF. The CDR3 region has the DNA TGTGCCAGCGGGGGTTATAGCACAGATACGCAGTATTTT.

This clonotype has a handful of counts. The chain couples TRBV7-2 to TRBJ1-5, with 10 bases lining up with TRBD1. With 1 base clipped from V and 3 bases from J, the junction kept 9 bases outside the gene matches. The germline V gene has CDR1 SGHTA and CDR2 FQGNSA. The CDR3 has 18 residues. CDR3 bases: TGTGCCAGCAGCTTAGTGGGACAGGGGCGATGGTACAATCAGCCCCAGCATTTT. Translated: CASSLVGQGRWYNQPQHF.

The chain is built from TRBV12-3 or TRBV12-4 and TRBJ1-2, with D tentatively TRBD1 (5 bases). Trimming shortened V by 4 bases and J by 3 bases, and 18 bases separated the two germline ends. The CDR3 is 16 amino acids. CDR3 nucleotide sequence: TGTGCCAGCAGTTCAAGACCCGGGGGACCGGACTATGGCTACACCTTC. It is translated as CASSSRPGGPDYGYTF.

This clonotype was found many times. Its ends do not fully match the called genes, so a read error is possible. V gene TRBV5-1 combines with J gene TRBJ1-1, with D perhaps TRBD1 (5 bases). Germline CDR1 SGHRS, CDR2 YFSETQ. This CDR3 spans 14 amino acids. In DNA form, the CDR3 reads TGTGCCAGCAGTTTAGCCGGGGGGAACACTGAAGCTTTCTTT. Its translation is CASSLAGGNTEAFF.

The rearrangement joins TRBV29-1 to TRBJ1-2; 7 bases agree with TRBD1. V dropped 2 bases and J dropped 9; count of bases not matched to a gene: 15. CDR1 is SQVTM, CDR2 ANQGSEA, per germline. The CDR3 runs to 15 residues. The CDR3 DNA is TGCAGCGTTGAAATTCGTCAGGGGGGCAAGTTTAGCTACACCTTC. It is translated as CSVEIRQGGKFSYTF.

The chain uses TRBV20-1 and TRBJ1-1; no firm D call. Trimming took 3 bases from V and 3 from J, leaving 14 bases between them. The CDR3 loop spans 14 amino acids. Germline CDR1 is DFQATT and CDR2 is SNEGSKA (reference sequence). The CDR3 DNA is TGCAGTGCTAGGCCCCCCGGGAGTCACACTGAAGCTTTCTTT. This sequence encodes CSARPPGSHTEAFF.

The chain has TRBV7-2 and TRBJ1-5; D perhaps matches TRBD1 (6 bases). The CDR3 totals 15 residues. Germline lookup yields CDR1 SGHTA and CDR2 FQGNSA. Trimming cost V 5 bases and J 0 bases, with 11 bases left between them. The CDR3 nucleotides read TGTGCCAGCAGCACAACAGGGTATAGCAATCAGCCCCAGCATTTT. As protein: CASSTTGYSNQPQHF.

In this sample, this clonotype turned up a few times. The chain recombines TRBV24-1 with TRBJ1-5; D ambiguous. This CDR3 comprises 20 residues. Trimming left V 0 bases short and J 4 bases short, with 24 bases between. The V gene's germline CDR1 is KGHDR and CDR2 SFDVKD. DNA of the CDR3: TGTGCCACCAGTGATTTGCAAGCAGGTTTGAGGATATTCCTTAATCAGCCCCAGCATTTT. It translates to CATSDLQAGLRIFLNQPQHF.

This clonotype was seen only a few times. The V gene is TRBV29-1, the J gene TRBJ1-1, with no clear D. Trimming stripped 6 bases from V and 7 bases from J, with 12 bases between. This CDR3 is 11 amino acids long. Germline V gene sequence: CDR1 SQVTM, CDR2 ANQGSEA. The CDR3 sequence is CSVKGSLEAFF. CDR3 in DNA: TGCAGCGTCAAGGGCTCCCTTGAAGCTTTCTTT.

The chain combines TRBV6-2 or TRBV6-3 with TRBJ1-1; D gene uncertain. Germline CDR1 reads MNHEY; CDR2 reads SVGEGT. The ends were cut back, 0 bases at V and 5 bases at J, with 10 bases in the middle. The CDR3 runs 14 residues. CDR3 region: CASSYSRVQTEAFF. Here the CDR3 DNA reads TGTGCCAGCAGTTACTCGAGGGTACAGACTGAAGCTTTCTTT.

In its sample, this clonotype was seen a few times. The chain couples TRBV7-2 to TRBJ1-5, with a tentative D call TRBD1 (5 bases). CDR1 and CDR2 (germline): SGHTA, FQGNSA. The CDR3 sequence is 16 residues long. Trimming took off 1 base at V and 0 bases at J, with 10 bases between the two ends. CDR3 residues: CASSLVGQGSNQPQHF. The CDR3 nucleotides are TGTGCCAGCAGCTTAGTAGGGCAGGGTAGCAATCAGCCCCAGCATTTT.

This clonotype was observed a few times. The J gene is TRBJ1-1, the V gene TRBV21-1. TRBV21-1 is assigned pseudogene status. CDR3 length: 14 amino acids. CDR3 DNA: TGTGCCAGCAGCCCAATAAGTGTGAACACTGAAGCTTTCTTT. This codes for CASSPISVNTEAFF.